Reported below is one T cell receptor (beta chain). Antigen specificity is unknown. A much larger clone sits a single nucleotide away, making a read error possible. The record originates from a study of T cells in Graves' hyperthyroidism and ophthalmopathy. Study-wide findings and caveats: Researchers report that a 13 V-J model separated ophthalmopathy from stable hyperthyroidism.

Fresh peripheral blood, 7.5 to 10 ml, was the source of the PBMCs. The CDR3 has 13 amino acids. Germline V CDR1 and CDR2: MNHNS, SASEGT. Researchers amplified the TCR beta CDR3 regions from RNA transcripts. The primer set for the first-round RT-PCR of the TCR CDR3 was HTBI. In TCRdb, the multiplex PCR reads were re-called with MiXCR into one record per CDR3 protein. The table lists approximately 600,000 distinct CDR3 sequences, about a fifth of them singletons. The chain couples TRBV6-1 to TRBJ1-1, with unresolved D. The sequence derives from a man aged 30 to 39 with Graves' ophthalmopathy. The sequenced material came from blood. CDR3 protein: CASRSPPNTEALF. CDR3 coding DNA: TGTGCCAGCAGGTCCCCACCGAACACTGAAGCTCTCTTT.